This T cell receptor (beta chain) was sequenced during a study of T-cell reconstitution after alpha-beta-depleted transplantation in children. Study-level points and caveats: When one year had passed after transplant, most T-cell counts and diversity came from newly produced T cells. The high TCRbeta diversity at day 60 in some patients came from surviving recipient T cells and thymic progenitors. As was reported, about two months after transplant, alpha-beta T cells came from several hundred expanded graft clones.

This CDR3 comprises 14 residues. The germline V gene encodes CDR1 ENHRY and CDR2 SYGVKD. V was cut by 6 bases and J by 4 bases, with 13 bases left in between. About this clonotype: The antigen remains unidentified.

Researchers prepared the TCRbeta library using unique molecular identifiers, the study reports. In TCRdb, the PCR reads were re-called with MiXCR into one record per CDR3 protein. Altogether approximately 130,000 distinct CDR3 sequences are present, roughly 9.7% being singletons, with the ten largest covering under 30%. The sequencing used PBMCs, mostly from graft donor cells, collected 180 days after TCRalphabeta/CD19-depleted stem cell transplant. This sequence originates from a girl under three years old who had a stem cell transplant for combined immunodeficiency, so the T cells may come from the graft donor. V gene TRBV10-3 combines with J gene TRBJ2-1; weak D call: TRBD2 (6 bases). Here the CDR3 DNA reads TGTGCCATCAGCTCGGGACTCAATTACAATGAGCAGTTCTTC. Translated: CAISSGLNYNEQFF.